This is a list of T cell receptor beta chains from one sample in a study of response to subunit inactivated influenza vaccine. Using its own MiXCR run on the RT-PCR reads, TCRdb lists one record per CDR3 protein. Among about 500,000 distinct CDR3 sequences, about an eighth were seen once, and the ten largest hold over 10%. This material consisted of PBMCs from blood, taken roughly 48 days after vaccination. The receptor set was obtained from a man aged 50 to 59 who received an inactivated influenza vaccine. CDR3s include the opening cysteine and the closing phenylalanine or tryptophan.

TRBJ2-1	TRBV12-3/TRBV12-4	CASSLLGSYFEQFF
TRBJ2-3	TRBV20-1	CSASKEGGASTQYF
TRBJ2-4	TRBV6-5	CASSSGRSIQYF
TRBJ2-5	TRBV18	CASSPASGEQETQYF
TRBJ1-6	TRBV12-3/TRBV12-4	CASSPGVVGGYNSPLHF
TRBJ2-3	TRBV4-3	CASSPSGGAGDTQYF
TRBJ1-2	TRBV20-1	CSAEGPDRVRDGYTF
TRBJ1-2	TRBV6-5	CASSYQTGGTGYTF
TRBJ2-3	TRBV7-2	CASSIGAGATQYF
TRBJ2-1	TRBV29-1	CSVEARTGPPNEQFF
TRBJ1-1	TRBV20-1	CSARESRRRVEAFF
TRBJ2-5	TRBV9	CASSVEGRETQYF
TRBJ1-5	TRBV4-2	CASSPVEAYGDQPQHF
TRBJ2-1	TRBV5-1	CASWKSDPGDEQFF
TRBJ2-5	TRBV5-1	CASSTGQGETQYF
TRBJ1-2	TRBV29-1	CSVEDNGDRTVYYGYTF